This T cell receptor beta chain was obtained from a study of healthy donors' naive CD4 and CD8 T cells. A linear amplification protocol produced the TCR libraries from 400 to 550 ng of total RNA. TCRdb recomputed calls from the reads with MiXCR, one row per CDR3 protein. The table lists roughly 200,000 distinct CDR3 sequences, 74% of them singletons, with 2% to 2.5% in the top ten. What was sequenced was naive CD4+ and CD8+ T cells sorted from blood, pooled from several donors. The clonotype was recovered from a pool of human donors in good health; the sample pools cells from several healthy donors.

The CDR3 region is CASSISQGNYEQYF. DNA for the CDR3: TGTGCCAGTAGTATTTCACAGGGGAACTACGAGCAGTACTTC. The chain recombines TRBV19 with TRBJ2-7, with TRBD1 matching over 7 bases. The germline CDR1 and CDR2 sequences are LNHDA and SQIVND (reference sequence). V lost 3 bases and J lost 3; bases outside the gene matches: 5. The CDR3 sequence is 14 residues long.